The 32 T cell receptor beta chains listed next were all sequenced from one sample in a study of T cells after yellow fever vaccination (dated by TCRdb to between 2018 and 2021). Library prep was done by 5' RACE. Sequenced on an Illumina HiSeq 2500. The raw public data were reprocessed by TCRdb itself: fastp quality trimming at Q25, MiXCR clonotype calling, in-frame beta chains only. When rows share a CDR3 protein, they turn into one entry using the most common DNA and genes. The sample yields 200,000 to 300,000 distinct CDR3 sequences; roughly 13% were counted once. The ten biggest clones cover about 0.51% of the sample. Interpreted using the paper, the treatment or condition label stands for: live attenuated yellow fever vaccine strain. Material: CD4+ T cells sorted from PBMCs, obtained 45 days after the yellow fever booster vaccination. The receptors here all came from a young man who received the YFV17D yellow fever vaccine.

This clonotype was recorded many times. The chain employs TRBV7-9 and TRBJ2-3; no definite D call. CDR1 SEHNR and CDR2 FQNEAQ come from the germline V gene (reference sequence). The CDR3 loop spans 16 amino acids. V was trimmed by 7 bases and J by 0 bases, leaving 17 bases between them. DNA for the CDR3: TGTGCCAGCACCATCACGAGAGCAGGTAGCACAGATACGCAGTATTTT. Residues: CASTITRAGSTDTQYF.

The chain carries TRBV6-5 and TRBJ2-7; 9 positions agree with TRBD1. Germline V gene sequence: CDR1 MNHEY, CDR2 SVGAGI. The CDR3 consists of 15 residues. The trim removed 3 bases at V and 0 bases at J, leaving 3 bases unmatched. In nucleotides, the CDR3 is TGTGCCAGCAGTTATGGGACAGGGACCTCCTACGAGCAGTACTTC. This sequence encodes CASSYGTGTSYEQYF.

This clonotype has a handful of counts. This rearrangement joins TRBV6-2 or TRBV6-3 to TRBJ2-2, with D unresolved. The germline gives CDR1 MNHEY, CDR2 SVGEGT. V lost 3 bases and J lost 0, with 8 bases in between. This CDR3 spans 15 amino acids. The chain's CDR3 is CASSYGSTNTGELFF. The CDR3 DNA reads as TGTGCCAGCAGTTATGGCAGTACGAACACCGGGGAGCTGTTTTTT.

The V gene is TRBV15, the J gene TRBJ2-2; 8 bases agree with TRBD1. Germline V lookup: CDR1 LNHNV, CDR2 YYDKDF (reference sequence). CDR3 length: 15 amino acids. V was clipped by 2 bases and J by 5 bases; unmatched bases: 4. Here the CDR3 reads CATSRPRGRTGELFF. DNA for the CDR3: TGTGCCACCAGCAGACCCAGGGGGCGAACCGGGGAGCTGTTTTTT. Variable domain in full (rest from reference TRBV15 and TRBJ2-2): DAMVIQNPRYQVTQFGKPVTLSCSQTLNHNVMYWYQQKSSQAPKLLFHYYDKDFNNEADTPDNFQSRRPNTSFCFLDIRSPGLGDTAMYLCATSRPRGRTGELFFGEGSRLTVL.

This clonotype was counted a few times. The chain uses TRBV5-1 and TRBJ2-1; 7 bases align to TRBD1. Germline V gives CDR1 SGHRS, CDR2 YFSETQ. The CDR3 loop spans 15 amino acids. V shed 3 bases and J 10 bases; nucleotides not matched to a gene: 13. The chain's CDR3 is CASSSLSTGLEEQFF. The CDR3 coding sequence is TGCGCCAGCAGCTCACTTTCGACAGGGCTAGAAGAGCAGTTCTTC.

The rearrangement links TRBV20-1 to TRBJ1-5, with unresolved D. V was shortened by 3 bases and J by 3 bases, with 9 bases between the two germline ends. The length of the CDR3 is 13 residues. Germline V lookup: CDR1 DFQATT, CDR2 SNEGSKA (reference sequence). The CDR3 DNA sequence: TGCAGTGCTAGTCTCAGGAACAATCAGCCCCAGCATTTT. Translation gives CSASLRNNQPQHF.

The chain joins TRBV5-6 to TRBJ2-3; D remains unclear. CDR1 SGHDT and CDR2 YYEEEE come from the germline V gene. V lost 4 bases and J 2 bases, leaving 20 bases between the germline ends. This CDR3 comprises 17 residues. CDR3 in amino acids: CASSRPKGGVITDTQYF. As DNA, the CDR3 is TGTGCCAGCAGCCGTCCGAAGGGCGGAGTAATCACAGATACGCAGTATTTT.

The genes are TRBV7-2 and TRBJ2-6; D unclear. Per the germline V gene, CDR1 is SGHTA and CDR2 is FQGNSA. V was shortened by 5 bases and J by 3 bases, with 8 bases between the two germline ends. There are 14 residues in the CDR3. In nucleotides, the CDR3 is TGTGCCAGCAGCCGCGTTTATGGGGCCAACGTCCTGACTTTC. Its translation: CASSRVYGANVLTF. The full variable domain, rest sourced from reference TRBV7-2 and TRBJ2-6, is GAGVSQSPSNKVTEKGKDVELRCDPISGHTALYWYRQSLGQGLEFLIYFQGNSAPDKSGLPSDRFSAERTGGSVSTLTIQRTQQEDSAVYLCASSRVYGANVLTFGAGSRLTVL.

This clonotype has only a few counts. This sequence joins TRBV6-5 and TRBJ1-5; D might be TRBD1 (5 bases). The CDR3 is 14 residues long. V dropped 0 bases and J dropped 7 bases, with 10 bases sitting between them. Per the germline V gene, CDR1 is MNHEY and CDR2 is SVGAGI. The CDR3 protein is CASSYSRGEQPQHF. The DNA for the CDR3 is TGTGCCAGCAGTTACTCTAGGGGTGAGCAGCCCCAGCATTTT.

This chain joins TRBV18 and TRBJ1-4; D gene ambiguous. From germline, CDR1 is KGHSH and CDR2 LQKENI. Trimming shortened V by 3 bases and J by 8 bases, and 10 bases separated the two germline ends. The CDR3 has 13 amino acids. CDR3 in amino acids: CASSPRGREKLFF. The CDR3 DNA is TGTGCCAGCTCACCCCGTGGTCGGGAAAAACTGTTTTTT.

In this sample, this clonotype turned up a few times. V gene TRBV20-1 combines with J gene TRBJ2-3; D remains ambiguous. Trimming stripped 2 bases from V and 2 bases from J, with 5 bases between. Germline V gene lookup returns CDR1 DFQATT and CDR2 SNEGSKA (reference sequence). The CDR3 loop spans 12 amino acids. CDR3 sequence reads: CSARPTTDTQYF. The CDR3, as DNA: TGCAGTGCTAGACCTACCACAGATACGCAGTATTTT.

Only a few counts were recorded for this clonotype. This chain joins TRBV5-1 and TRBJ1-1; the D is unclear. The CDR3 consists of 13 residues. The germline V and J ends were trimmed by 3 bases and 2 bases, with 8 bases remaining between them. CDR1 is SGHRS and CDR2 is YFSETQ in the germline V gene. For the CDR3, the DNA is TGCGCCAGCAGCTCGGCACCCAACACTGAAGCTTTCTTT. It encodes CASSSAPNTEAFF.

This clonotype was seen a handful of times. V and J are TRBV11-2 and TRBJ1-6; D may be TRBD1 (6 bases). Germline CDR1 and CDR2: SGHAT and FQNNGV. The CDR3 runs 15 residues. V was shortened by 0 bases and J by 3 bases, with 6 bases between the two germline ends. The CDR3 coding sequence is TGTGCCAGCAGCTTAGAGGACAGCTATAATTCACCCCTCCACTTT. Translating gives CASSLEDSYNSPLHF.

This clonotype was detected many times. The rearrangement joins TRBV5-1 to TRBJ1-5, with unresolved D. Per the germline V gene, CDR1 is SGHRS and CDR2 is YFSETQ. The CDR3 runs 13 residues. Deletions cut 1 base from V and 7 bases from J, with 9 bases between. The chain's CDR3 is CASSLIEGQPQHF. The CDR3 bases are TGCGCCAGCAGCTTGATCGAAGGCCAGCCCCAGCATTTT.

This clonotype has only a few counts. The chain is built from TRBV7-2 and TRBJ2-5; tentative D call: TRBD1 (6 bases). Germline lookup yields CDR1 SGHTA and CDR2 FQGNSA. The CDR3 spans 15 residues. Trimming took 5 bases from V and 5 from J, leaving 18 bases between them. In DNA form, the CDR3 reads TGTGCCAGCAGCCCCCGAACAGGGAGTGGGGAGACCCAGTACTTC. This sequence encodes CASSPRTGSGETQYF. Full variable domain (outside the CDR3, taken from reference TRBV7-2 and TRBJ2-5): GAGVSQSPSNKVTEKGKDVELRCDPISGHTALYWYRQSLGQGLEFLIYFQGNSAPDKSGLPSDRFSAERTGGSVSTLTIQRTQQEDSAVYLCASSPRTGSGETQYFGPGTRLLVL.

The rearrangement joins TRBV20-1 to TRBJ1-2, with no clear D. Trimming took 4 bases from V and 7 from J, leaving 13 bases between them. The CDR3 runs to 12 residues. CDR1 is DFQATT and CDR2 is SNEGSKA in the germline V gene (reference sequence). CDR3 region: CSATWAVGGYTF. The CDR3 DNA is TGCAGTGCTACTTGGGCAGTCGGTGGCTACACCTTC.

The rearrangement uses TRBV5-1 and TRBJ2-1; the D gene is possibly TRBD2 (5 bases). Germline V CDR1 and CDR2: SGHRS, YFSETQ. V was shortened by 3 bases and J by 0 bases, with 13 bases between the two germline ends. The CDR3 covers 16 residues. Written as DNA, the CDR3 is TGCGCCAGCAGCTATGCGGGCCCGGCCTCCTACAATGAGCAGTTCTTC. Translation: CASSYAGPASYNEQFF. Based on the CDR3 plus reference TRBV5-1 and TRBJ2-1, the full variable domain is KAGVTQTPRYLIKTRGQQVTLSCSPISGHRSVSWYQQTPGQGLQFLFEYFSETQRNKGNFPGRFSGRQFSNSRSEMNVSTLELGDSALYLCASSYAGPASYNEQFFGPGTRLTVL.

This clonotype was counted at least ten times. The genes are TRBV20-1 and TRBJ2-1; a weak D match, TRBD2 (5 bases). The germline CDR1 and CDR2 sequences are DFQATT and SNEGSKA (reference sequence). The CDR3 contains 14 residues. The V gene lost 6 bases and the J gene lost 3 bases, with 15 bases spanning the gap. The CDR3 DNA reads as TGCAGTGCACCACGGGTAGCGTACTACAATGAGCAGTTCTTC. It codes for CSAPRVAYYNEQFF.

The rearrangement uses TRBV28 and TRBJ1-5; 7 nucleotides line up with TRBD1. Germline V lookup: CDR1 MDHEN, CDR2 SYDVKM. V shed 3 bases, J shed 9 bases, and the junction held 14 bases outside the gene matches. The CDR3 sequence is 16 residues long. The CDR3 DNA follows: TGTGCCAGCAGTTTTCCCAGGACAGGTACCGCAGGGCCCCAGCATTTT. Its protein product is CASSFPRTGTAGPQHF.

There are a few counts of this clonotype. The chain is built from TRBV20-1 and TRBJ1-6, with TRBD1 as a possible D gene (5 bases). V lost 6 bases and J 6 bases, leaving 12 bases between the germline ends. Germline lookup yields CDR1 DFQATT and CDR2 SNEGSKA (reference sequence). This CDR3 has 13 amino acids. CDR3 DNA sequence: TGCAGTGCAACCGGGGCGGTTAATTCACCCCTCCACTTT. This codes for CSATGAVNSPLHF.

This clonotype was recorded at least ten times. The chain uses TRBV2 and TRBJ1-1, with TRBD1 matching over 9 bases. V dropped 6 bases and J dropped 7; count of bases not matched to a gene: 6. Germline assignment: CDR1 SNHLY and CDR2 FYNNEI. CDR3 length equals 13 residues. This CDR3 reads CASRRQGDGEAFF. CDR3 DNA: TGTGCCAGCAGGAGACAGGGGGACGGTGAAGCTTTCTTT.

The chain is built from TRBV20-1 and TRBJ2-7; D is unclear. V lost 7 bases to trimming and J lost 1 base, with 11 bases between them. There are 12 residues in the CDR3. Germline CDR1 reads DFQATT; CDR2 reads SNEGSKA (reference sequence). CDR3 DNA: TGCAGTGTTCGGTCCCCGTCCTACGAGCAGTACTTC. Translation gives CSVRSPSYEQYF.

The V call is TRBV5-1, the J call TRBJ2-3; 11 bases are a match to TRBD2. CDR1 SGHRS and CDR2 YFSETQ come from the germline V gene. The CDR3 spans 16 residues. V trimming: 0 bases; J trimming: 4 bases; junction bases outside the gene matches: 4. The CDR3 sequence: CASSLALAGGSDTQYF. CDR3 coding DNA: TGCGCCAGCAGCTTGGCCCTAGCGGGAGGATCAGATACGCAGTATTTT.

This sequence joins TRBV20-1 and TRBJ1-5; D possibly corresponds to TRBD1 (5 bases). The CDR3 has 14 amino acids. V shed 1 base and J shed 3 bases, with 10 bases lying between them. CDR1 is DFQATT and CDR2 is SNEGSKA in the germline V gene (reference sequence). Here the CDR3 reads CSARGGPPNQPQHF. The CDR3 DNA reads as TGCAGTGCTAGAGGGGGCCCCCCCAATCAGCCCCAGCATTTT.

This clonotype occurred a few times. V usage is TRBV7-2 and J usage is TRBJ2-3; no clear D gene. Germline lookup yields CDR1 SGHTA and CDR2 FQGNSA. Deletions cut 1 base from V and 2 bases from J, with 13 bases between. CDR3 size: 16 residues. CDR3 region: CASSLVGYDSTDTQYF. CDR3 nucleotide sequence: TGTGCCAGCAGCTTAGTCGGCTACGACTCCACAGATACGCAGTATTTT.

The rearrangement joins TRBV6-5 to TRBJ2-7; D may be TRBD2 (7 bases). The CDR3 sequence is 12 residues long. CDR1 MNHEY and CDR2 SVGAGI come from the germline V gene. V was cut by 5 bases and J by 5 bases, with 10 bases left in between. CDR3 sequence (DNA): TGTGCCAGCAGTCGCGGGGGCCACGAGCAGTACTTC. Its protein is CASSRGGHEQYF.

This chain uses TRBV12-3 or TRBV12-4 with TRBJ2-1; D not certain. This CDR3 contains 13 residues. Between the trimmed V and J ends, which lost 6 bases and 8 bases, there was a span of 14 bases. CDR3 DNA sequence: TGTGCCAGCAGGACCGGGTCGGGCGATGAGCAGTTCTTC. Translation gives CASRTGSGDEQFF.

This clonotype was seen repeatedly, ten times or more. This chain uses TRBV5-1 with TRBJ2-2, with 7 bases fitting TRBD2. Trimming took 4 bases from V and 6 from J; bases not matched to a gene: 12. This CDR3 has 16 residues. Per the germline V gene, CDR1 is SGHRS and CDR2 is YFSETQ. Here the CDR3 DNA reads TGCGCCAGCAGCCTGGGGACTATTAAGTTCTCCGGGGAGCTGTTTTTT. It translates to CASSLGTIKFSGELFF.

This clonotype appeared a few times. CDR3: CASSSRQTYEQYF. The CDR3 DNA is TGTGCCAGTAGTTCCAGACAAACCTACGAGCAGTACTTC. The chain employs TRBV19 and TRBJ2-7; no reliable D call. The ends were cut back, 5 bases at V and 2 bases at J, with 10 bases in the middle. Germline CDR1 LNHDA, CDR2 SQIVND (reference sequence). The CDR3 extends over 13 amino acids.

The chain is built from TRBV20-1 and TRBJ2-1; the match to TRBD1 covers 9 bases. This CDR3 has 14 residues. The germline CDR1 and CDR2 sequences are DFQATT and SNEGSKA (reference sequence). J was trimmed by 2 bases and V by 3 bases; bases with no gene match: 2. CDR3 sequence (DNA): TGCAGTGCTAGGGGGACAGGGCCCTACAATGAGCAGTTCTTC. Its protein is CSARGTGPYNEQFF.

This clonotype was seen a few times. V gene TRBV5-5 combines with J gene TRBJ2-1; the D gene is possibly TRBD2 (5 bases). Germline lookup yields CDR1 SGHKS and CDR2 YYEKEE (reference sequence). Trimming removed 3 bases from V and 5 bases from J, with 15 bases in between. The CDR3 loop spans 15 amino acids. CDR3 region: CASSSTRYSNNEQFF. The CDR3, as DNA: TGTGCCAGCAGCTCTACTAGGTACTCGAACAATGAGCAGTTCTTC.

This clonotype was found many times. V gene TRBV7-2 combines with J gene TRBJ2-1; 15 nucleotides line up with TRBD2. This CDR3 comprises 15 residues. V was clipped by 6 bases and J by 6 bases; unmatched bases: 3. Germline loops: CDR1 SGHTA, CDR2 FQGNSA. The CDR3 region is CASSLGLAGGNEQFF. CDR3 nucleotide sequence: TGTGCCAGCAGTCTGGGACTAGCGGGAGGCAATGAGCAGTTCTTC.